The subject of this entry is one TCR beta chain. These data are taken from a study of Ad26.COV2.S vaccination and SARS-CoV-2 variants. Treatment noted: roughly 18 received Ad26.COV2.S at low or high dose, single or two shots; 5 received placebo; per-sample allocation not given. Day 63 following the first vaccine or placebo injection was when the samples were taken. CDR3 length equals 12 residues. Unmatched junction bases numbered 4, after V lost 4 bases and J lost 14 bases. Germline assignment: CDR1 SGHTA and CDR2 FQGNSA. Measured with immunoSEQ multiplex PCR; TCRdb has only the in-frame clones, and not every one. The sample includes fewer than 800,000 clones, 80% to 90% of them seen just once.

The TCR was taken from a person aged 18-60 years who received the Ad26.COV2.S COVID-19 vaccine or a placebo. The chain employs TRBV7-2 and TRBJ2-2, with TRBD1 matching 10 bases. The source was peripheral blood, collected in a trial of Ad26.COV2.S vaccine versus placebo. The CDR3 loop reads CASSSGDRGLFF. DNA of the CDR3: TGTGCCAGCAGCTCCGGGGACAGGGGTCTGTTTTTT.